These 5 T cell receptor beta chains were all obtained from the same sample, sequenced in a study of T cell responses to AZD1222 COVID-19 vaccine. Generated by immunoSEQ multiplex PCR, the TCRdb table keeps only in-frame clones and is missing some. The repertoire holds approximately 190,000 clones, with approximately 91% as singletons. Here the sequenced sample was peripheral blood, taken on day 0 of AZD1222 vaccination. All receptors derive from an adult in good health.

The chain carries TRBV3-1 (or the pseudogene TRBV3-2) and TRBJ1-3; TRBD1 might be the D (5 bases). The ends were cut back, 4 bases at V and 2 bases at J, with 6 bases in the middle. Germline CDR1 is LGHDT and CDR2 is YNNKEL (reference sequence). The CDR3 covers 13 residues. This CDR3 is CASSPGPGNTIYF. The CDR3 DNA reads as TGTGCCAGCAGCCCAGGGCCTGGAAACACCATATATTTT.

This chain joins TRBV7-9 and TRBJ2-3, with D hard to call. V was cut by 2 bases and J by 6 bases, with 15 bases left in between. CDR3 length: 15 amino acids. Per the germline V gene, CDR1 is SEHNR and CDR2 is FQNEAQ (reference sequence). CDR3 bases: TGTGCCAGCAGCTTACCCAGTGTCCCCGGGGATACGCAGTATTTT. It translates to CASSLPSVPGDTQYF.

The chain is built from TRBV29-1 and TRBJ1-1; 7 nucleotides align to TRBD1. The germline CDR1 and CDR2 sequences are SQVTM and ANQGSEA. The ends lost 3 bases at V and 7 bases at J; junction bases unmatched: 5. The CDR3 runs 12 residues. The CDR3 DNA follows: TGCAGCGTTGACGAGACAGGGATTGAAGCTTTCTTT. Translation: CSVDETGIEAFF.

This clone was counted a few times. This chain joins TRBV19 and TRBJ2-3; a possible D gene is TRBD2 (6 bases). CDR1 is LNHDA and CDR2 is SQIVND in the germline V gene (reference sequence). Trimming took off 7 bases at V and 0 bases at J, with 17 bases between the two ends. The CDR3 length is 16 residues. CDR3 in amino acids: CASKAGRSSSTDTQYF. CDR3 nucleotide sequence: TGTGCCAGTAAGGCGGGGAGGAGTTCTAGCACAGATACGCAGTATTTT. The complete variable domain, with remaining parts taken from reference TRBV19 and TRBJ2-3, reads DGGITQSPKYLFRKEGQNVTLSCEQNLNHDAMYWYRQDPGQGLRLIYYSQIVNDFQKGDIAEGYSVSREKKESFPLTVTSAQKNPTAFYLCASKAGRSSSTDTQYFGPGTRLTVL.

This clone was counted between two and nine times. V gene TRBV2 combines with J gene TRBJ1-1, with a possible D match to TRBD1 (6 bases). The V end was cut by 7 bases, the J end by 4 bases, with 16 bases between. This CDR3 is 14 amino acids long. CDR1 is SNHLY and CDR2 is FYNNEI in the germline V gene. In nucleotides, the CDR3 is TGTGCCAGCACTCAAAATTTAGGGGGCACTGAAGCTTTCTTT. Protein: CASTQNLGGTEAFF. Based on the CDR3 plus reference TRBV2 and TRBJ1-1, the full variable domain is EPEVTQTPSHQVTQMGQEVILRCVPISNHLYFYWYRQILGQKVEFLVSFYNNEISEKSEIFDDQFSVERPDGSNFTLKIRSTKLEDSAMYFCASTQNLGGTEAFFGQGTRLTVV.